The 20 T cell receptor beta chains below all came from one sample that was sequenced in a study of T cells in tuberculosis. Assay: immunoSEQ multiplex PCR; the TCRdb copy retains only in-frame clones and omits some. The profile shows some 31,000 clones, over 95% of them singletons. The specimen was PBMCs. The receptors stem from a donor aged 5-35 years with latent tuberculosis or without tuberculosis infection.

J is TRBJ2-1 and V is TRBV27, with 12 bases aligning to TRBD2. The CDR3 sequence is 17 residues long. With V trimmed by 5 bases and J by 0 bases, 5 bases remained unmatched. From germline, CDR1 is MNHEY and CDR2 SMNVEV (reference sequence). The CDR3 here is CASSGTSGQSSYNEQFF. The DNA of the CDR3 is TGTGCCAGCAGTGGGACTAGCGGGCAAAGCTCCTACAATGAGCAGTTCTTC.

The rearrangement uses TRBV13 and TRBJ2-7, with TRBD1 as a possible D gene (6 bases). CDR3 size: 14 residues. The V and J ends lost 5 bases and 1 base respectively, with 12 bases between them. Germline V gene lookup returns CDR1 PRHDT and CDR2 FYEKMQ (reference sequence). The CDR3 region has the DNA TGTGCCAGCAGCGTCGGGACATTTTCCTACGAGCAGTACTTC. Its translation is CASSVGTFSYEQYF.

The CDR3, as DNA: TGTGCCAGCAGCTTTCTAGCGGGAGGGCCCACCGGGGAGCTGTTTTTT. It specifies CASSFLAGGPTGELFF. The chain has TRBV11-1 and TRBJ2-2, with TRBD2 matching 12 bases. This CDR3 region has 16 residues. Germline V CDR1 and CDR2: SGHAT, FQDESV (reference sequence). V lost 3 bases and J lost 4; bases outside the gene matches: 3.

This sequence joins TRBV14 and TRBJ1-2; the D is unclear. This CDR3 has 13 residues. Germline loops: CDR1 SGHDN, CDR2 FVKESK. V dropped 1 base and J dropped 6 bases, with 9 bases sitting between them. CDR3 region: CASSQGRGDGYTF. As DNA, the CDR3 is TGTGCCAGCAGCCAAGGAAGAGGTGATGGCTACACCTTC.

The chain combines TRBV7-6 with TRBJ2-5, with a tentative D call TRBD2 (6 bases). The CDR3 totals 14 residues. Germline CDR1 is SGHVS and CDR2 is FNYEAQ. Trimming left V 1 base short and J 8 bases short, with 14 bases between. The chain's CDR3 is CASSLGSLRETQYF. CDR3 sequence (DNA): TGTGCCAGCAGCTTAGGGAGCTTGCGGGAAACCCAGTACTTC.

This rearrangement joins TRBV9 to TRBJ1-2; a possible D gene is TRBD1 (6 bases). Trimming removed 6 bases at V and 6 bases at J, with 9 bases between. From germline, CDR1 is SGDLS and CDR2 YYNGEE. CDR3 length: 11 amino acids. The CDR3 loop is CASTQGNGYTF. CDR3 nucleotide sequence: TGTGCCAGCACACAGGGCAATGGCTACACCTTC.

This chain links TRBV19 with TRBJ1-5, with D possibly TRBD1 on 5 matching bases. From germline, CDR1 is LNHDA and CDR2 SQIVND (reference sequence). This CDR3 comprises 14 residues. V lost 8 bases to trimming and J lost 5 bases, with 16 bases between them. CDR3 sequence: CASSHSTGYQPQHF. The CDR3 coding sequence is TGTGCCAGTTCACATTCTACAGGTTATCAGCCCCAGCATTTT.

This clone was observed a single time. This chain's CDR3 is CASSLSGGRMDTQYF. CDR3 coding DNA: TGCGCCAGCAGCTTGAGCGGCGGGAGGATGGATACGCAGTATTTT. V usage is TRBV5-1 and J usage is TRBJ2-3; 8 nucleotides agree with TRBD2. The V and J ends lost 1 base and 6 bases, in that order; junction bases with no gene match: 7. CDR1 is SGHRS and CDR2 is YFSETQ in the germline V gene. The CDR3 totals 15 residues.

This clone showed up just once. The chain employs TRBV5-5 and TRBJ1-1; 9 nucleotides agree with TRBD1. V was clipped by 0 bases and J by 6 bases; unmatched bases: 6. Germline CDR1 is SGHKS and CDR2 is YYEKEE (reference sequence). The CDR3 contains 15 residues. The CDR3 region is CASSLGGTGLAEAFF. CDR3 nucleotide sequence: TGTGCCAGCAGCTTGGGAGGGACAGGGTTGGCTGAAGCTTTCTTT. Full variable domain (remainder filled in from reference TRBV5-5 and TRBJ1-1): DAGVTQSPTHLIKTRGQQVTLRCSPISGHKSVSWYQQVLGQGPQFIFQYYEKEERGRGNFPDRFSARQFPNYSSELNVNALLLGDSALYLCASSLGGTGLAEAFFGQGTRLTVV.

The chain combines TRBV29-1 with TRBJ2-1, with D possibly being TRBD1 (6 bases). V was shortened by 4 bases and J by 8 bases, with 15 bases between the two germline ends. This CDR3 has 13 amino acids. CDR1 is SQVTM and CDR2 is ANQGSEA in the germline V gene. The CDR3 here is CSVASHRVDEQFF. CDR3 sequence (DNA): TGCAGCGTTGCGTCCCACAGGGTCGATGAGCAGTTCTTC.

The chain combines TRBV7-3 with TRBJ2-1, with TRBD2 as a possible D gene (6 bases). The CDR3 has 13 residues. With 1 base removed from V and 13 bases from J, the gap between germline ends came to 14 bases. Germline-derived CDR1 and CDR2 are SGHTA and FQGTGA. CDR3 residues: CASSLSLGGSQFF. CDR3 DNA: TGTGCCAGCAGCTTAAGTCTGGGGGGTAGTCAGTTCTTC.

V usage is TRBV30 and J usage is TRBJ2-5; D gene ambiguous. This CDR3 contains 12 residues. The germline V and J ends were trimmed by 2 bases and 5 bases, with 9 bases remaining between them. Per the germline V gene, CDR1 is GTSNPN and CDR2 is SVGIG (reference sequence). CDR3 amino acids: CAWSLFRETQYF. Written as DNA, the CDR3 is TGTGCCTGGAGTCTTTTTCGGGAGACCCAGTACTTC.

This chain uses TRBV30 with TRBJ2-1; D perhaps matches TRBD2 (5 bases). The CDR3 spans 15 residues. Germline lookup yields CDR1 GTSNPN and CDR2 SVGIG (reference sequence). V dropped 0 bases and J dropped 8 bases, with 17 bases sitting between them. The CDR3: CAWSVLATPADEQFF. The CDR3 coding sequence is TGTGCCTGGAGTGTACTCGCAACCCCAGCGGATGAGCAGTTCTTC.

This clone was observed once. The rearrangement links TRBV14 to TRBJ1-4; no firm D call. CDR3 size: 16 residues. V shed 1 base and J shed 8 bases, with 17 bases lying between them. Germline CDR1 reads SGHDN; CDR2 reads FVKESK. The CDR3 loop reads CASSQVGEQWREKLFF. In DNA form, the CDR3 reads TGTGCCAGCAGCCAAGTTGGCGAGCAGTGGAGGGAAAAACTGTTTTTT.

The V and J genes are TRBV2 and TRBJ2-7; 9 nucleotides agree with TRBD1. The CDR3 covers 14 residues. Germline CDR1 SNHLY, CDR2 FYNNEI. With 6 bases clipped from V and 1 base from J, the junction kept 4 bases outside the gene matches. CDR3: CASRPGQGSYEQYF. The CDR3 coding sequence is TGTGCCAGCAGACCGGGACAGGGATCCTACGAGCAGTACTTC.

This clone occurred once. The chain employs TRBV27 and TRBJ2-7, with a weak D call TRBD2 (6 bases). Germline-derived CDR1 and CDR2 are MNHEY and SMNVEV (reference sequence). The CDR3 has 15 residues. Trimming removed 3 bases at V and 2 bases at J, with 14 bases between. CDR3 sequence (DNA): TGTGCCAGCAGTTTGCAGCCGGGACTCACCTACGAGCAGTACTTC. Translation gives CASSLQPGLTYEQYF.

This CDR3 is CASSTDRFGAEAFF. CDR3 sequence (DNA): TGCGCCAGCAGCACTGACAGGTTTGGGGCTGAAGCTTTCTTT. The rearrangement links TRBV5-1 to TRBJ1-1; possibly TRBD1 for D (6 bases). The V gene's germline CDR1 is SGHRS and CDR2 YFSETQ. The V gene lost 4 bases and the J gene lost 6 bases, with 16 bases spanning the gap. This CDR3 spans 14 amino acids.

On this clone itself: The CDR3 does not end in the conserved phenylalanine or tryptophan, so this is likely a read error. Because the CDR3's place on the DNA is in doubt, the DNA is left out and the CDR3 is given as listed by TCRdb. The chain joins TRBV5-3 to TRBJ1-2; TRBD1 reflects the table's D call only, with no check against the DNA. Being an ORF, TRBV5-3 has a function that is uncertain. Counting both end residues, the CDR3 totals 10 amino acids. CDR3 protein: CARSSRDTMG.

V gene TRBV5-1 combines with J gene TRBJ1-2; tentatively, D is TRBD1 (6 bases). CDR3 length equals 14 residues. Germline CDR1 is SGHRS and CDR2 is YFSETQ. The ends were cut back, 0 bases at V and 4 bases at J, with 10 bases in the middle. This CDR3 is CASSLGDTLYGYTF. The CDR3 region has the DNA TGCGCCAGCAGCTTGGGGGACACCCTCTATGGCTACACCTTC.

The chain recombines TRBV4-3 with TRBJ2-5, with TRBD1 identical over 7 bases. The CDR3 length is 15 residues. Germline V CDR1 and CDR2: LGHNA, YSLEER. Trimming removed 2 bases from V and 0 bases from J; junction bases left unmatched: 3. CDR3 in amino acids: CASSQPQGHQETQYF. In DNA, the CDR3 is TGCGCCAGCAGCCAACCACAGGGGCACCAAGAGACCCAGTACTTC.